The entry that follows covers one T cell receptor (beta chain) sequence. Clones were sequenced by immunoSEQ multiplex PCR, and TCRdb holds only the in-frame ones, with some missing. The sample shows 20,000 to 25,000 clones, roughly 84% of them seen only once. These data are taken from a study of PD-L1 blockade in urothelial cancer. Turning to the study itself: Counts from blood samples showed a median of roughly 150,000 T cells.

The receptor was isolated from a man aged 65-85 years with urothelial cancer. Here the sequenced sample was PBMCs, taken around atezolizumab (anti-PD-L1) treatment.

DNA for the CDR3: TGTGCCAGCAGCTTAGCCCGCGGCTATGGCTACACCTTC. As protein: CASSLARGYGYTF. V is TRBV11-2 and J is TRBJ1-2; D unclear. The V gene lost 1 base and the J gene lost 4 bases, with 7 bases spanning the gap. CDR3 length equals 13 residues. Per germline, CDR1 SGHAT and CDR2 FQNNGV.